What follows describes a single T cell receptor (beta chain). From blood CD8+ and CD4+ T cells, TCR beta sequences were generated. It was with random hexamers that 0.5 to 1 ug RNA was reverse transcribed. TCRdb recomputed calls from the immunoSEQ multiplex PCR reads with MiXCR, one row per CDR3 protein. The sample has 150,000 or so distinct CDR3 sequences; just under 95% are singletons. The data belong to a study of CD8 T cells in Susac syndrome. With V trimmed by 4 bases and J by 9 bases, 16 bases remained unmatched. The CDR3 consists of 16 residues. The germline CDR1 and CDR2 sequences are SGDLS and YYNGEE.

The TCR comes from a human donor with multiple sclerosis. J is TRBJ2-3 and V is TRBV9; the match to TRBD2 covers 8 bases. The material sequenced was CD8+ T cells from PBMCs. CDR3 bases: TGTGCCAGCAGCCCTCCTTCGGGGGGGGCCTACCGAACGCAGTATTTT. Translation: CASSPPSGGAYRTQYF. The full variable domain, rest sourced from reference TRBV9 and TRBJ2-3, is DSGVTQTPKHLITATGQRVTLRCSPRSGDLSVYWYQQSLDQGLQFLIQYYNGEERAKGNILERFSAQQFPDLHSELNLSSLELGDSALYFCASSPPSGGAYRTQYFGPGTRLTVL.